This T cell receptor (beta chain) was identified during a study of cytomegalovirus exposure and HLA in healthy donors. Study conclusions and caveats: Reports described diagnosis of cytomegalovirus status by the classifier as highly specific and sensitive. The study put under 200 TCR beta chains on its list as cytomegalovirus-associated.

TCRdb's copy holds only in-frame clones and misses some; the assay was immunoSEQ multiplex PCR. Among some 90,000 clones listed, roughly nine tenths were seen once. Germline loops: CDR1 MNHEY, CDR2 SMNVEV (reference sequence). The CDR3 is 15 amino acids. V shed 7 bases and J shed 0 bases, with 13 bases lying between them. As concerns this clone: Its matching antigen is unknown.

The clonotype was recovered from a man between 18 and 29 years old in good health and CMV-seropositive. The specimen sequenced was PBMCs. This chain connects TRBV27 to TRBJ2-1; no reliable D call. The CDR3 loop reads CASTPLPSSYNEQFF. In nucleotides, the CDR3 is TGTGCCAGCACCCCCCTCCCGAGCTCCTACAATGAGCAGTTCTTC.